The rows below give T cell receptor beta chains drawn from one sample of a study of OX40 agonist ivuxolimab in advanced cancers. Profiling relied on immunoSEQ multiplex PCR, and the TCRdb table lists in-frame clones only, not all of them. The repertoire holds approximately 90,000 clones, with about 88% as singletons. The sequenced sample was CD4+ or CD8+ T cells sorted from blood, obtained in a trial of the OX40 agonist ivuxolimab. The receptors come from an adult with an advanced solid tumor such as melanoma, head and neck, liver or kidney cancer. Each CDR3 is given without its conserved first and last residue. Only some rows state a clone size, as once, few, many or a class for expanded clones.

v_gene	abundance	j_gene	CDR3aa
TRBV18	NA	TRBJ2-3	ASSSFGGGLTDTQY
TRBV5-1	NA	TRBJ2-6	ASSLGTASGANVLT
TRBV5-6	once	TRBJ2-6	ASSYVGVSSGANVLT
TRBV13	NA	TRBJ1-3	ASSFKKTLQGSGNTIY
TRBV5-1	NA	TRBJ2-5	ASSLFGTGGSSETQY
TRBV20-1	NA	TRBJ1-1	SAPRGQAF
TRBV6-6	NA	TRBJ1-2	ASKGSDGYT
TRBV5-4	NA	TRBJ1-2	ASSQPTGAYGYT
TRBV7-6	NA	TRBJ2-1	ASSFNRGSSSGYNEQF
TRBV4-1	NA	TRBJ2-3	ASSQEGQGGTQY
TRBV4-2	NA	TRBJ1-4	ASSQGQAGEKLF
TRBV5-4	NA	TRBJ2-3	ASSLRDRGQTDTQY
TRBV7-6	NA	TRBJ2-5	ASSFGTAQETQY
TRBV5-1	NA	TRBJ2-2	ASSLRVSNTGELF
TRBV11-2	NA	TRBJ2-7	ASSPLKGLAGWEQY
TRBV7-8	NA	TRBJ1-2	ASSRDRAGYGYT
TRBV5-6	NA	TRBJ1-5	ASSLFRSRGRNQPQH
TRBV11-3	NA	TRBJ2-5	ASSLNRRETQY
TRBV7-9	once	TRBJ2-7	ASSSTLGTAGAIYEQY
TRBV11-3	NA	TRBJ2-2	ASSFSTGELF
TRBV7-9	NA	TRBJ2-2	ASSAGTGGIGELF
TRBV7-2	NA	TRBJ2-7	ARYLPSYEQY
TRBV5-6	NA	TRBJ2-3	ASSLGSDQDTQY
TRBV15	NA	TRBJ2-7	ATSRQGGPYEQY
TRBV5-4	NA	TRBJ2-2	ASSDQAGRGNTGELF
TRBV30	NA	TRBJ2-2	AWSHYEIKGAGELF
TRBV5-8	NA	TRBJ1-1	ASTRGGYLNTEAF
TRBV9	NA	TRBJ2-3	ASSVAGGSGASTDTQY
TRBV18	NA	TRBJ2-1	ASSIGGQINEQF
TRBV2	NA	TRBJ1-4	ASSGVLADEKLF
TRBV6-1	NA	TRBJ1-5	ASSVRTGGSANQPQH